This T cell receptor beta chain was recovered during a study of monozygotic twins with cystic fibrosis (dated by TCRdb to 2020 to 2023). About the full investigation: Barcoded libraries were prepared with about 14 PCR cycles from around 2.8 micrograms of fragmented DNA. The cohort comprised ten female and six male twin pairs aged about 2.0 to 36.4 years, median roughly 9.9 years, mostly children and adolescents. Twins were ranked among approximately 1,100 cohort participants for weight-for-height and FEVPerc (FEV1 disease centile) on the day of blood sampling. To assess genetic influence on V and J gene usage, the study compared TCR beta repertoires within and across 16 monozygotic twin pairs with cystic fibrosis. Data for three of the twin pairs had previously been reported in another context. What the work shows at the level of the full study, not this receptor alone: Simpson clonality was generally low (median 0.0095), which suggests a naive-dominated repertoire, and clonality was higher in the most severely affected patients. Nucleotide-identical clonotype sharing was significantly higher within monozygotic CF twin pairs than between unrelated CF individuals (P = 0.000026, Mann-Whitney). The cohort was small, and the number of shared CDR3s showed no association with age, concordance or disease severity. The greatest similarity to the co-twin was observed for V gene usage in 13 of 16 pairs and for J usage in 8 of 16 pairs, which suggested genetic constraints.

TCR beta CDR3 regions were amplified by multiplex PCR with the immunoSEQ immune profiling system according to the manufacturer's instructions. Sequencing was performed on an Illumina NextSeq system. In the authors' own workflow: The immunoSEQ Analyzer platform handled processing of the sequence data, and clonality was calculated by taking the square root of Simpson's index of productive rearrangements. Jensen-Shannon distance served as the measure of similarity in V and J usage, while OLGA was used to compute CDR3 generation probabilities. Shared CDR3 sequences were searched against the immuneACCESS database (August 2020) and VDJdb (December 2020). Sourced from immuneACCESS, this table was stored by TCRdb with only in-frame sequences that have V and J called. A share of the clones is absent; for the studies checked, an unresolved V gene accounts for under half, and the remainder has no known explanation. The D gene and trimming were derived from the DNA, and the V and J assignments and clone size from that table. This sample comprises under 20,000 clones, approximately 96% of them detected only once. Jointly, the top ten make up roughly 1.9% of the sample.

CDR1 and CDR2, looked up from the germline V gene, are MGHRA and YSYEKL. Measured from the cysteine to the phenylalanine, the CDR3 is 16 residues long. The sequence is cut down to CDR3 DNA, 48 bases in frame from base 1. V is pared back by 0 bases and J by 1 base, with 12 bases lying between the germline termini. Comments on this clone: The specificity of this receptor is unknown. No base quality information exists; no much larger clone differs at one position.

The twin pairs came from the European Cystic Fibrosis Twin and Sibling Study Cohort, a cohort that recruited patients from roughly 160 CF clinics across 14 European countries. Zygosity and CFTR genotype were verified in-house, and zygosity was tested by multiplex PCR of nine short tandem repeat loci. Each twin gave a peripheral blood sample, and clinical parameters were documented on that same day of blood sampling. Genomic DNA was isolated from peripheral blood cells with phenol/chloroform and kept in TE buffer at 4 degrees C. Sequencing was performed on blood. The chain is made from TRBV4-1 and TRBJ1-2; no D gene call is confident. The receptor was derived from a woman younger than 45 with cystic fibrosis. The CDR3: CASSQEGGNGNYGYTF. Here is the DNA: TGCGCCAGCAGCCAAGAAGGAGGGAACGGTAACTATGGCTACACCTTC.